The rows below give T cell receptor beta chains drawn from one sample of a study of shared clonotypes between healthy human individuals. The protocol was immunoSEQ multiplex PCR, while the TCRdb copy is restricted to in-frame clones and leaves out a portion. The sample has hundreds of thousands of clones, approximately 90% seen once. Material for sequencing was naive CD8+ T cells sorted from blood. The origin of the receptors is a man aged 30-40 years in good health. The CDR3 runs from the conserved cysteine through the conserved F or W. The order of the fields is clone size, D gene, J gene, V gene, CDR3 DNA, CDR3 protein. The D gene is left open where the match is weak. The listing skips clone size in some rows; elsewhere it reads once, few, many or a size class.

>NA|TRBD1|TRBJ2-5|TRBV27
TGTGCCAGCAGTTCCTTCTTAGGACAGGGGGAAGAGACCCAGTACTTC
CASSSFLGQGEETQYF
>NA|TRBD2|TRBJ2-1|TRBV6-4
TGTGCCAGCAGTGAAGGGACTAGCGGCTACAATGAGCAGTTCTTC
CASSEGTSGYNEQFF
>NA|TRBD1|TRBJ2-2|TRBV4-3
TGCGCCAGCAGCCAAGATTTCCCGGGACAGGGGTGGACCGGGGAGCTGTTTTTT
CASSQDFPGQGWTGELFF
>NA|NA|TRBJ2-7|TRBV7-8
TGTGCCAGCAGCTTAGTGGCGGATTACGAGCAGTACTTC
CASSLVADYEQYF
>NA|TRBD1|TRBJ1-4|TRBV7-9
TGTGCCGGACGAGGAGGGCAGGGGGATGAAAAACTGTTTTTT
CAGRGGQGDEKLFF
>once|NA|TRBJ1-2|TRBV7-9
TGTGCCAGCAGCTTAGCGCAGCAGTTGGGCTACACCTTC
CASSLAQQLGYTF
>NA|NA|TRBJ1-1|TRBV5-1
TGCGCCAGCAGCTTGGGGGACACTGAAGCTTTCTTT
CASSLGDTEAFF
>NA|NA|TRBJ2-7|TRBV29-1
TGCAGCGTGATGGACGTCTACGAGCAGTACTTC
CSVMDVYEQYF
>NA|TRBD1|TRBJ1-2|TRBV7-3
TGTGCCAGCAGCTTGACAGGGGGTGACCCCTATGGCTACACCTTC
CASSLTGGDPYGYTF
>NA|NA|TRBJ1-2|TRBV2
TGTGCCAGCAGTGAAGCGCTTCTAGGTCAATATGGCTACACCTTC
CASSEALLGQYGYTF
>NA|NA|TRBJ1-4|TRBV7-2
TGTGCCAGCAGCTTAAGTGTTTGGGAAAAACTGTTTTTT
CASSLSVWEKLFF
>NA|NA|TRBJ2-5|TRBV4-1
TGCGCCAGCAGCCAAGTTGGGGGTCAAGAGACCCAGTACTTC
CASSQVGGQETQYF
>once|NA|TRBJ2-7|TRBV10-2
TGCGCCGTCAGATTTATGAGCTCCTACGAGCAGTACTTC
CAVRFMSSYEQYF
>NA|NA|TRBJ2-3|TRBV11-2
TGTGCCAGCAGCTCCCTCCTTGGACTTAAAAGCACAGATACGCAGTATTTT
CASSSLLGLKSTDTQYF
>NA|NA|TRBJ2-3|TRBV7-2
TGTGCCAGCAGCTTAGAGTTCCAGCGTACAGATACGCAGTATTTT
CASSLEFQRTDTQYF
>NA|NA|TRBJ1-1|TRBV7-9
TGTGCCAGCAGCTCCCAAATCAGGGGTGTGAACACTGAAGCTTTCTTT
CASSSQIRGVNTEAFF
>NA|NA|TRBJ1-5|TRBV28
TGTGCCAGCAGTTTACCGTCAGATTACAATCAGCCCCAGCATTTT
CASSLPSDYNQPQHF
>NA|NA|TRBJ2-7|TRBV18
TGTGCCAGCTCACCACCCTCAGGGCCTAAGACCTACGAGCAGTACTTC
CASSPPSGPKTYEQYF
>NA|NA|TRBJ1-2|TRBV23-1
TGCGCCAGCAGTCAAGACGGGACTAAAGATGGCTACACCTTC
CASSQDGTKDGYTF
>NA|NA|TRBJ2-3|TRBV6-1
TGTGCCAGCGTTTGGGAATCTAGCACAGATACGCAGTATTTT
CASVWESSTDTQYF
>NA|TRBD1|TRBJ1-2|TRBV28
TGTGCCAGCAGCCACAGGGGGCACTATGGCTACACCTTC
CASSHRGHYGYTF
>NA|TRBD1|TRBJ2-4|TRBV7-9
TGTGCCAGCAGCTTAGGGACAGGGCTAGCCAAAAACATTCAGTACTTC
CASSLGTGLAKNIQYF
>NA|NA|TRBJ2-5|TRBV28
TGTGCCAGCAGTGCCCTAGCGAGGGACCAAGAGACCCAGTACTTC
CASSALARDQETQYF